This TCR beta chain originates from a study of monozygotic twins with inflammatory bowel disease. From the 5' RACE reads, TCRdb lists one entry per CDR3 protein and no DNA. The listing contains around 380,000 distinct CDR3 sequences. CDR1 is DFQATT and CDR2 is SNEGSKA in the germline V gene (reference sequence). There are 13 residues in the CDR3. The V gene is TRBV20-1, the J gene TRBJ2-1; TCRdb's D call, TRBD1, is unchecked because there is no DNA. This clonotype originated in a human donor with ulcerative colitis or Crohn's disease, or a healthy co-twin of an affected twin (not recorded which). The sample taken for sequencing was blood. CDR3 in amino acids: CSARDPRGDEQFF.